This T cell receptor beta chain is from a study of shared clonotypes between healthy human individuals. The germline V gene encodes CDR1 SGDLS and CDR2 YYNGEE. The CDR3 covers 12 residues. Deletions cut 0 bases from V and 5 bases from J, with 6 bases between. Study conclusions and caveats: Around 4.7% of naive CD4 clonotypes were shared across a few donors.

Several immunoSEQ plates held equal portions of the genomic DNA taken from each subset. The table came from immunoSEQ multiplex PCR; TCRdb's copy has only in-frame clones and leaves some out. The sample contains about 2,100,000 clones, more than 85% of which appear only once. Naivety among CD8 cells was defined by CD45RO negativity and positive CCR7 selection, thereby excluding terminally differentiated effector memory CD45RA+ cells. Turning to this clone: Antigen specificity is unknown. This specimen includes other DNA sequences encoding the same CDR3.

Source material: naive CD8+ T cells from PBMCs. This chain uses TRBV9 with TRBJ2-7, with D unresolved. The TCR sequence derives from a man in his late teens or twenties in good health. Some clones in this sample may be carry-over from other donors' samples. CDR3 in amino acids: CASSVGQNEQYF. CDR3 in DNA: TGTGCCAGCAGCGTAGGGCAGAACGAGCAGTACTTC.